The T cell receptor (beta chain) under discussion was sequenced for a study of blood T cell repertoires in COVID-19. Whole-study context: PBMCs, B-cell-depleted T cells, or T cells were the source of the cDNA or gDNA that made up the material.

V was cut by 6 bases and J by 4 bases, with 12 bases left in between. The CDR3 spans 13 residues. Germline V gene data show CDR1 as SEHNR and CDR2 as FQNEAQ (reference sequence). Those enrolled, adults aged about 18 to 89 years, came from roughly 23 US areas. Which cohort a participant joined came from the clinical history participants gave. Original analysis: Nucleated cell counts were estimated from reference gene primer amplification. Data came from immunoSEQ multiplex PCR; TCRdb stores just in-frame clones and leaves some out. For V, J and clone size, that table is used; D and trimming come from the DNA. The sample lists some 300,000 clones, nearly 90% occurring once.

What was sequenced was PBMCs or T cells enriched from blood (not recorded which). The sequence was collected from a woman aged 25 to 39 who had recovered from COVID-19. The gene calls are TRBV7-9 and TRBJ1-1, with D unclear. The CDR3 DNA follows: TGTGCCAGCAGGACGAGTTCGGGCACTGAAGCTTTCTTT. Protein product: CASRTSSGTEAFF.